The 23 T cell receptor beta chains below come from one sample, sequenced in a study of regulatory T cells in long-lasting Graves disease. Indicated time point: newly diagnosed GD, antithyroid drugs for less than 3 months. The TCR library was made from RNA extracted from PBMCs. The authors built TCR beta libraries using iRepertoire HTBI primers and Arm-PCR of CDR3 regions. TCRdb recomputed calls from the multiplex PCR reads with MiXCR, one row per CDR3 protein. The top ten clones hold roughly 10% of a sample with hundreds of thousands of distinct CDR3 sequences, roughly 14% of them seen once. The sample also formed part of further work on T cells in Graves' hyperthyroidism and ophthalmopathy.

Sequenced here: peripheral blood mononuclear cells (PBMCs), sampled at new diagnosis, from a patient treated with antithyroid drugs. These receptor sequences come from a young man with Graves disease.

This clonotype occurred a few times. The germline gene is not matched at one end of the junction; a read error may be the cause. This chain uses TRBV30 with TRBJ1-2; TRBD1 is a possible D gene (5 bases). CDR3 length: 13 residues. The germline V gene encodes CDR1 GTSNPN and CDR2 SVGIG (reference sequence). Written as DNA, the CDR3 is TGTGCCTGGAGGGGGGGAAAGCTAATGGACTTCCCCTTC. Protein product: CAWRGGKLMDFPF.

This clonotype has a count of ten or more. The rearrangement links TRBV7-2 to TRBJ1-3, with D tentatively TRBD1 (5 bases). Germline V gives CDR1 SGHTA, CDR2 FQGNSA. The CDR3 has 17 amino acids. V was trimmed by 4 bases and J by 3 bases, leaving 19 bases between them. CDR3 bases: TGTGCCAGCAGCTCATCGCCCGTCCGGGACGATGGAAACACCATATATTTT. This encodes CASSSSPVRDDGNTIYF.

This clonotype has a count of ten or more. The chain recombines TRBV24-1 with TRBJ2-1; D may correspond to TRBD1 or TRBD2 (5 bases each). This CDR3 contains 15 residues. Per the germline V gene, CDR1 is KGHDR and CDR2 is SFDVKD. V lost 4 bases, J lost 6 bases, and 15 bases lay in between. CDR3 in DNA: TGTGCCACCAGTGACCCCGGGACGGACTTCAATGAGCAGTTCTTC. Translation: CATSDPGTDFNEQFF.

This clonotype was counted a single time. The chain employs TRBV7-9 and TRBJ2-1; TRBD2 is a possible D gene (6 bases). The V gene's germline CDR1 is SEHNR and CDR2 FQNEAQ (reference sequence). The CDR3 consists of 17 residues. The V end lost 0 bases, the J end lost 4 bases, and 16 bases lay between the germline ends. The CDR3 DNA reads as TGTGCCAGCAGCTTAGCCCTACGGGAGACCCTATACAATGAGCAGTTCTTC. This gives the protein CASSLALRETLYNEQFF.

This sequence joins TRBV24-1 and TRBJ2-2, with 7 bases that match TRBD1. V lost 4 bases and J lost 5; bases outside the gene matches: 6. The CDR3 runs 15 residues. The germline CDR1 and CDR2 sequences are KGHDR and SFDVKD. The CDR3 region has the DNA TGTGCCACCAGTGAACAAGACAGGGAGACCGGGGAGCTGTTTTTT. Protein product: CATSEQDRETGELFF.

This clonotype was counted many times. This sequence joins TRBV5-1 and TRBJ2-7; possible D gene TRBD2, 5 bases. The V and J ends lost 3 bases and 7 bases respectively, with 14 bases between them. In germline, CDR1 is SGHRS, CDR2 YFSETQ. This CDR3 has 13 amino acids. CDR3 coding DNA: TGCGCCAGCAGCTCGGACGGGGTTGGAGAGCAGTACTTC. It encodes CASSSDGVGEQYF.

The CDR3 region is CASSQEATDQETQYF. The CDR3 nucleotides are TGTGCCAGCAGCCAAGAAGCGACAGACCAAGAGACCCAGTACTTC. The gene calls are TRBV3-1 and TRBJ2-5, with D tentatively TRBD1 (5 bases). The CDR3 is made up of 15 amino acids. Germline V gene data show CDR1 as LGHDT and CDR2 as YNNKEL (reference sequence). Trimming cost V 0 bases and J 0 bases, with 8 bases left between them.

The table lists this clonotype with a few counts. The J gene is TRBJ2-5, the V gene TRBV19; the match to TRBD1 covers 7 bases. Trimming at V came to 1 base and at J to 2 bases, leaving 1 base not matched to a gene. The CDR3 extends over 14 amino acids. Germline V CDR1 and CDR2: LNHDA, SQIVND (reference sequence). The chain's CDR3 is CASSIGGQQETQYF. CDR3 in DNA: TGTGCCAGTAGTATAGGGGGACAGCAAGAGACCCAGTACTTC. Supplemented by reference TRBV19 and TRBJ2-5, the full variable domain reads DGGITQSPKYLFRKEGQNVTLSCEQNLNHDAMYWYRQDPGQGLRLIYYSQIVNDFQKGDIAEGYSVSREKKESFPLTVTSAQKNPTAFYLCASSIGGQQETQYFGPGTRLLVL.

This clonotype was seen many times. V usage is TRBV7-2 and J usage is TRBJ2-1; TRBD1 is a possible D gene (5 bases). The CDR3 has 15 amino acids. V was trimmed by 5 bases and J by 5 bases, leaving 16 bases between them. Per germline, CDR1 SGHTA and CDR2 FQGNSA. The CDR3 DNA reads TGTGCCAGCAGCCCAAGATTCCAAGGGGACAATGAGCAGTTCTTC. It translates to CASSPRFQGDNEQFF.

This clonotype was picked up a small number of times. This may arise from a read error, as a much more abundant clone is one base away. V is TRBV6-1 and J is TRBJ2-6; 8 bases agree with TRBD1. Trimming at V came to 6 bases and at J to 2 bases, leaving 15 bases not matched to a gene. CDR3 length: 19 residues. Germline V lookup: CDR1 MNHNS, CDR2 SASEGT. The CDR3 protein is CASRSRQGRWEAGANVLTF. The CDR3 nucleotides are TGTGCCAGCAGGTCTCGACAGGGGAGGTGGGAAGCTGGGGCCAACGTCCTGACTTTC.

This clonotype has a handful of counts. CDR3 sequence reads: CASSLKIGLRFTDTQYF. DNA of the CDR3: TGTGCCAGCAGCTTGAAAATTGGACTCCGATTCACAGATACGCAGTATTTT. The rearrangement uses TRBV5-8 and TRBJ2-3; D might be TRBD2 (5 bases). CDR1 and CDR2 from the germline V gene are SGHTS and YDEGEE. With 1 base removed from V and 2 bases from J, the gap between germline ends came to 17 bases. The CDR3 runs to 17 residues.

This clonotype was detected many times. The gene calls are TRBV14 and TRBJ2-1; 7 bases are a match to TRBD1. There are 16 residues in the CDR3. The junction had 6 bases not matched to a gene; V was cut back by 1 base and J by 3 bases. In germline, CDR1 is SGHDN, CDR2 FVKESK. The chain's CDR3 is CASSQVKTGHYNEQFF. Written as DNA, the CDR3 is TGTGCCAGCAGCCAAGTAAAGACAGGGCACTACAATGAGCAGTTCTTC.

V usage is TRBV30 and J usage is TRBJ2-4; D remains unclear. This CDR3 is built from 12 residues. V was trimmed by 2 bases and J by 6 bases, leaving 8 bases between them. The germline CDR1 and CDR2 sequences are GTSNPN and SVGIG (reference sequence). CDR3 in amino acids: CAWSPDRNIQYF. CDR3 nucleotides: TGTGCCTGGAGTCCCGATAGAAACATTCAGTACTTC.

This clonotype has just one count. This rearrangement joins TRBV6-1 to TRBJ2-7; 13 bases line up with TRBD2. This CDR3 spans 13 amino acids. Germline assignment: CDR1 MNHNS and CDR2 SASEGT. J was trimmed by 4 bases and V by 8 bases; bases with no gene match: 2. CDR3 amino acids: CASLGLAGYEQYF. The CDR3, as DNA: TGTGCCAGCTTGGGACTAGCGGGGTACGAGCAGTACTTC.

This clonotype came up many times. CDR3 in DNA: TGCGCCAGCAGCTTGTACAGGGTTCGGAACAATGAGCAGTTCTTC. This sequence encodes CASSLYRVRNNEQFF. The rearrangement links TRBV5-1 to TRBJ2-1; tentatively, D is TRBD1 (6 bases). In germline, CDR1 is SGHRS, CDR2 YFSETQ. Deletions cut 1 base from V and 5 bases from J, with 13 bases between. The CDR3 totals 15 residues.

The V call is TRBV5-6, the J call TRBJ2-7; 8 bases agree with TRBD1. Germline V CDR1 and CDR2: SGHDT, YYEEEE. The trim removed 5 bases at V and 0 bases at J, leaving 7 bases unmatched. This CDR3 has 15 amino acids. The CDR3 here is CASSMDRESSYEQYF. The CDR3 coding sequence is TGTGCCAGCAGTATGGACAGGGAGAGCTCCTACGAGCAGTACTTC.

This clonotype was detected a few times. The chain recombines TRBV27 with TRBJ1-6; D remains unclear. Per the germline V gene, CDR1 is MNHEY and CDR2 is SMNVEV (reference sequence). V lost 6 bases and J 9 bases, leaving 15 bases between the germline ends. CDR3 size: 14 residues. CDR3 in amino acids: CASSGPTPVSPLHF. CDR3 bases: TGTGCCAGCAGCGGCCCCACGCCGGTTTCACCCCTCCACTTT.

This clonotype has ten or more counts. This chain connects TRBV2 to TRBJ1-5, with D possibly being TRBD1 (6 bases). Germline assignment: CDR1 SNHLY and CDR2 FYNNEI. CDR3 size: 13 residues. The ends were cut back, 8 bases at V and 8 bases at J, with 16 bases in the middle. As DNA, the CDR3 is TGTGCCAGCGCCGATGGACAGTCGGAGCCCCAGCATTTT. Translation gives CASADGQSEPQHF.

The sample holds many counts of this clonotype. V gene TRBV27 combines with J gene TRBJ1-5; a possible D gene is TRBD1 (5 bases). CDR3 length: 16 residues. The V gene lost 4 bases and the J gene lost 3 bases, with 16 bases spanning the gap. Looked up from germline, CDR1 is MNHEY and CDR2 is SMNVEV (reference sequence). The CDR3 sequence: CASSSLGRTNNQPQHF. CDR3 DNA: TGTGCCAGCAGTTCCCTCGGGAGGACAAACAATCAGCCCCAGCATTTT.

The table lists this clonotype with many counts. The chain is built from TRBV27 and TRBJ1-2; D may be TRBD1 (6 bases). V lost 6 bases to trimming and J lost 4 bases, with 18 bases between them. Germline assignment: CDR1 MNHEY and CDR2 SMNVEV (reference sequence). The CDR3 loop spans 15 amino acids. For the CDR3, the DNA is TGTGCCAGCAGGCCAGGGGATCAGCCTTCCTATGGCTACACCTTC. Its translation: CASRPGDQPSYGYTF.

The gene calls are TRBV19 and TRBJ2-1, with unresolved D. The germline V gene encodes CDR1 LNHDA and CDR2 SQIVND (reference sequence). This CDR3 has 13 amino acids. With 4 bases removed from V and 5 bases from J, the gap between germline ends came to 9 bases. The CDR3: CASSSEDHNEQFF. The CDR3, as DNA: TGTGCCAGTAGTAGTGAGGATCACAATGAGCAGTTCTTC.

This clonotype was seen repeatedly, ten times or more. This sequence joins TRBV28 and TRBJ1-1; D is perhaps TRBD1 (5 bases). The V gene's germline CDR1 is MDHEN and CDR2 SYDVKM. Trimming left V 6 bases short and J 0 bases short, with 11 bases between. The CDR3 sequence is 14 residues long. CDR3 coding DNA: TGTGCCAGCAGACAGGTTCTACTGAACACTGAAGCTTTCTTT. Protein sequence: CASRQVLLNTEAFF.

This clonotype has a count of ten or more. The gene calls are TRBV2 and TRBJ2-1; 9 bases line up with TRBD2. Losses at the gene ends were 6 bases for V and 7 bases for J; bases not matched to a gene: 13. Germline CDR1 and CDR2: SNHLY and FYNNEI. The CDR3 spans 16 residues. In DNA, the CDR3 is TGTGCCAGCAGGGGGGGACTAGCCCCAGGGAGAAATGAGCAGTTCTTC. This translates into CASRGGLAPGRNEQFF.